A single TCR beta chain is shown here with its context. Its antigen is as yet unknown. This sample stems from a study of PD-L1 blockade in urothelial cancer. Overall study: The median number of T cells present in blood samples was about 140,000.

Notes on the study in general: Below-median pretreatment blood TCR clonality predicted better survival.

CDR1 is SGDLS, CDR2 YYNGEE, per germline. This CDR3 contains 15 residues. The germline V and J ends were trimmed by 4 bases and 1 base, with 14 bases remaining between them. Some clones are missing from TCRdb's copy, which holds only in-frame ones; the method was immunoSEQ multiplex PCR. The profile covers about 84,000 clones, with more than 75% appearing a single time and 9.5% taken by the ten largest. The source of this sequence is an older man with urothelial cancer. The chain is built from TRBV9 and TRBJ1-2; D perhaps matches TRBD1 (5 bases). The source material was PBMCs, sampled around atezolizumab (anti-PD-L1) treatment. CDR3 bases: TGTGCCAGCAGCCTAAGCCCCAGGGATAACTATGGCTACACCTTC. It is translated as CASSLSPRDNYGYTF.